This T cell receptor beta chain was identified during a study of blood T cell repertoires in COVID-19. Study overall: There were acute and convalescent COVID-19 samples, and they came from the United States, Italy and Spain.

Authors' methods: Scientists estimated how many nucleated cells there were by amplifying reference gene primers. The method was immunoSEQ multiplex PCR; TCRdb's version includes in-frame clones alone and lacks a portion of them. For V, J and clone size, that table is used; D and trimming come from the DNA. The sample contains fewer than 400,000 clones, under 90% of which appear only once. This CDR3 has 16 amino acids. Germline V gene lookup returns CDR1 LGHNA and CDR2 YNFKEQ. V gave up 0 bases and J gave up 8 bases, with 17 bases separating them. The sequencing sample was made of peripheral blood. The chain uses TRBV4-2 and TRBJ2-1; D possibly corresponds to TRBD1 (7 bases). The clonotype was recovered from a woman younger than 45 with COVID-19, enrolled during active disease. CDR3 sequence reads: CASSQEAGRGVDEQFF. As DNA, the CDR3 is TGTGCCAGCAGCCAAGAAGCGGGCAGGGGGGTCGATGAGCAGTTCTTC.